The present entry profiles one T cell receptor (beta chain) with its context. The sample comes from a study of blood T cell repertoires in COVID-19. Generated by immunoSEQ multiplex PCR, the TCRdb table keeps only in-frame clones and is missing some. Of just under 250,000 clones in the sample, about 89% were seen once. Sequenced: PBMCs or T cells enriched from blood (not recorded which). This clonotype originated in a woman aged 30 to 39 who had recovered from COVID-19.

CDR3 bases: TGTGCCAGCAGCTCCGAACCCGGGACTAGTCACACCGGGGAGCTGTTTTTT. Translating it yields CASSSEPGTSHTGELFF. The chain carries TRBV7-2 and TRBJ2-2, with 8 bases matching TRBD2. The germline V gene encodes CDR1 SGHTA and CDR2 FQGNSA. This CDR3 is 17 amino acids long. V lost 4 bases and J lost 3; bases outside the gene matches: 10.